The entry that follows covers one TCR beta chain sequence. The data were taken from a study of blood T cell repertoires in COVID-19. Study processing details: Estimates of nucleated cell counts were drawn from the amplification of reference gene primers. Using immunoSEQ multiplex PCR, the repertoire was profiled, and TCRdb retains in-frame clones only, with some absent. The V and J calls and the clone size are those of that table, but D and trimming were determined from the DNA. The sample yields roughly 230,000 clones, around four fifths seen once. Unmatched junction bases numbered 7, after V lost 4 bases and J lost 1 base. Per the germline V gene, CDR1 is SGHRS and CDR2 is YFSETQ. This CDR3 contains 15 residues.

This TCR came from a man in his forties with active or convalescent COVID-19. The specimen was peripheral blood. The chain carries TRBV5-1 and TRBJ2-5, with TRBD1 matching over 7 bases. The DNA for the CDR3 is TGCGCCAGCAGCGGCACCGGGACAGTCCAAGAGACCCAGTACTTC. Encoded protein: CASSGTGTVQETQYF.